The clone carrying this T cell receptor beta chain was detected once. Study processing details: It was from reference gene primer amplification that nucleated cell counts were estimated. Produced via immunoSEQ multiplex PCR; TCRdb's table is partial and in-frame only. V and J calls and clone size are as listed in that table; D and trimming were resolved from the DNA. Altogether 20,000 to 25,000 clones are present, approximately 84% being singletons, with the ten largest covering roughly 3.5%. Trimming pared 6 bases from V and 9 bases from J, leaving 15 bases between. CDR3 length: 13 amino acids. The sample is drawn from a study of blood T cell repertoires in COVID-19. Study as a whole: Samples taken during acute and convalescent COVID-19 were collected in the United States, Italy and Spain. PBMCs, B-cell-depleted T cells, or T cells provided the cDNA or gDNA that made up the material.

The sequence came from a man in his forties or fifties with active COVID-19. V and J are TRBV12-3 or TRBV12-4 and TRBJ1-5; a weak D match, TRBD1 (6 bases). The sequenced sample was peripheral blood. CDR3 sequence: CASRAGAGAPQHF. The CDR3 nucleotides are TGTGCCAGCAGAGCGGGGGCAGGGGCGCCCCAGCATTTT.